Listed below are T cell receptor beta chains from one sample, sequenced in a study of blood T cell repertoires in COVID-19. Assay used: immunoSEQ multiplex PCR; TCRdb lists only in-frame clones, some missing. This sample has roughly 300,000 clones, with 65% to 90% found just once. Sequenced sample: peripheral blood. Source of these receptors: a human donor in a cohort sampled during active COVID-19. CDR3s include the opening cysteine and the closing phenylalanine or tryptophan. The order of the fields is J gene, D gene, clone size, V gene, CDR3 DNA, CDR3 protein. The D gene is left open where the match is weak. Only part of the rows carry a size: once, few, many, or a class if the clone is expanded.

>TRBJ2-4|NA|NA|TRBV11-2
TGTGCCAGCAGCTTAGGACAGGTTTGGGCCAAAAACATTCAGTACTTC
CASSLGQVWAKNIQYF
>TRBJ1-2|NA|NA|TRBV5-8
TGTGCCAGCAGCTTAAGAACTCGGAACTATGGCTACACCTTC
CASSLRTRNYGYTF
>TRBJ2-5|TRBD2|NA|TRBV14
TGTGCCAGCAGCCACCTCTCTAGCGGGGGGCCCCAAGAGACCCAGTACTTC
CASSHLSSGGPQETQYF
>TRBJ2-1|NA|NA|TRBV5-5
TGTGCCAGCAGCTTTCGACAGTTCAATGAGCAGTTCTTC
CASSFRQFNEQFF
>TRBJ2-6|NA|many|TRBV28
TGTGCCAGCAGTTTGGACAGTCTCTCTGGGGCCAACGTCCTGACTTTC
CASSLDSLSGANVLTF
>TRBJ2-7|NA|NA|TRBV24-1
TGTGCCACCAGTGGAGGCTACGAGCAGTACTTC
CATSGGYEQYF
>TRBJ1-2|NA|NA|TRBV3-1/TRBV3-2
TGTGCCAGCAGCCAAGAGGGGCTAGGGAGCTACACCTTC
CASSQEGLGSYTF
>TRBJ2-2|NA|NA|TRBV20-1
TGCAGTGCTTTCAGGGTCGGGGAGCTGTTTTTT
CSAFRVGELFF
>TRBJ2-1|NA|NA|TRBV27
TGTGCCAGCAGTTTTGGGCAGGCGCGCTACAATGAGCAGTTCTTC
CASSFGQARYNEQFF
>TRBJ1-2|NA|NA|TRBV29-1
TGCAGCGTAGGGGATGGGGTTCAGCTTGATGGCTACACCTTC
CSVGDGVQLDGYTF
>TRBJ1-2|NA|medium-sized|TRBV5-4
TGTGCCAGCAGCATGGATGGGCAGGCCGATGGCTACACCTTC
CASSMDGQADGYTF
>TRBJ1-1|NA|NA|TRBV5-1
TGCGCCAGCAGCTTGCTTCAGAATATGAACACTGAAGCTTTCTTT
CASSLLQNMNTEAFF
>TRBJ1-1|NA|few|TRBV2
TGTGCCAGCAGTGAGGTGGGGCAGAACACTGAAGCTTTCTTT
CASSEVGQNTEAFF
>TRBJ2-1|NA|NA|TRBV30
TGTGCCTGGGACGGGGACAATGAGCAGTTCTTC
CAWDGDNEQFF
>TRBJ2-7|NA|medium-sized|TRBV5-5
TGTGCCAGCAGCCGACGGGGGGCCGGCGACTACGAGCAGTACTTC
CASSRRGAGDYEQYF
>TRBJ2-7|NA|NA|TRBV10-3
TGTGCCAATGGGGGGACCCCCAACGAGCAGTACTTC
CANGGTPNEQYF
>TRBJ1-1|NA|NA|TRBV5-1
TGCGCCAGCAACGAACAGGGCCTGAACACTGAAGCTTTCTTT
CASNEQGLNTEAFF
>TRBJ2-1|NA|NA|TRBV14
TGTGCCAGCAGTCGGTGGTCGAACAATGAGCAGTTCTTC
CASSRWSNNEQFF
>TRBJ2-5|TRBD2|few|TRBV24-1
TGTGCCACCAGTGATGCCGCTAGCGGGGGCCAACAGACCCAGTACTTC
CATSDAASGGQQTQYF
>TRBJ2-1|NA|NA|TRBV25-1
TGTGCCAGCAGTGAATGGCCGGGGAATGAGCAGTTCTTC
CASSEWPGNEQFF
>TRBJ2-1|TRBD1|NA|TRBV7-8
TGTGCCAGCAGCTTTGACAGGGGAAGCTCCTACAATGAGCAGTTCTTC
CASSFDRGSSYNEQFF
>TRBJ1-5|NA|NA|TRBV12-5
TGTGCTAGTGGCTCGGACGGGGGTAGCAATCAGCCCCAGCATTTT
CASGSDGGSNQPQHF
>TRBJ1-6|NA|NA|TRBV28
TGTGCCAGCAGTCCGAGGGACATCGCTTTTGTCTCACCCCTCCACTTT
CASSPRDIAFVSPLHF
>TRBJ2-7|NA|NA|TRBV11-2
TGTGCCAGCAGCCAGACAGTTTCTCTCTCCGAGCAGTACTTC
CASSQTVSLSEQYF
>TRBJ2-2|NA|NA|TRBV4-1
TGCGCCAGCAGCCACACGCAGTTGGGGGCGGGCACCGGGGAGCTGTTTTTT
CASSHTQLGAGTGELFF
>TRBJ1-4|TRBD1|NA|TRBV14
TGTGCCAGCAGCCAAGAATTGCGACAGGGGAGGGAAAAACTGTTTTTT
CASSQELRQGREKLFF
>TRBJ2-3|TRBD1|NA|TRBV2
TGTGCCAGCAGTCCCGGGACAGCAATTAGAACGCAGTATTTT
CASSPGTAIRTQYF
>TRBJ1-2|TRBD1|once|TRBV2
TGTGCCAGCAGTGATCGGTCGGGCAGGGGGCGCGATGGCTACACCTTC
CASSDRSGRGRDGYTF
>TRBJ1-1|NA|NA|TRBV11-2
TGTGCCAGCAGCTTAGGAGACAGTTTTCGGGCTTTCTTT
CASSLGDSFRAFF
>TRBJ2-3|TRBD2|NA|TRBV7-8
TGTGCCAGCAGCTTAACTATAGCGGGGAATACGCAGTATTTT
CASSLTIAGNTQYF
>TRBJ1-4|NA|NA|TRBV10-3
TGTGCCATCAGTGAGTTCGGAGGGGCCACAACTAATGAAAAACTGTTTTTT
CAISEFGGATTNEKLFF
>TRBJ1-1|TRBD1|NA|TRBV29-1
TGCAGCGCTGGGACAGGGAGGGAACCTTTCTTT
CSAGTGREPFF
>TRBJ1-5|NA|NA|TRBV5-6
TGTGCCAGCAGCTGGGGCCGGACAAGCAATCAGCCCCAGCATTTT
CASSWGRTSNQPQHF
>TRBJ1-5|TRBD1|NA|TRBV12-3/TRBV12-4
TGTGCCAGCAGTTTAGTGGGACAGCGCCAGCATTTT
CASSLVGQRQHF
>TRBJ2-1|NA|NA|TRBV6-5
TGTGCCAGCAAGCAGGGGCAGGGATTCTACAATGAGCAGTTCTTC
CASKQGQGFYNEQFF
>TRBJ1-1|TRBD1|NA|TRBV24-1
TGTGCCACCCGAGACAGGGGGCTCACTGAAGCTTTCTTT
CATRDRGLTEAFF
>TRBJ2-7|TRBD1|NA|TRBV6-5
TGTGCCAGCACAAGGACAGGGAGGAACGAGCAGTACTTC
CASTRTGRNEQYF
>TRBJ2-7|TRBD2|NA|TRBV4-2
TGTGCCAGCAGCCAACAGACTAGCGGGGGGGCCTCCTACGAGCAGTACTTC
CASSQQTSGGASYEQYF
>TRBJ1-2|NA|NA|TRBV3-1/TRBV3-2
TGTGCCAGCAGCGAAAAAGGGAGGGGCGCGAAAGACTATGGCTACACCTTC
CASSEKGRGAKDYGYTF
>TRBJ2-1|TRBD2|once|TRBV5-6
TGTGCCAGCAGCCTTAGCGGGGGCCGAGAGCAGTTCTTC
CASSLSGGREQFF
>TRBJ1-1|TRBD1|NA|TRBV11-2
TGTGCCAGCAGACGACCGGGACAGGGTTCCCCCGAAGCTTTCTTT
CASRRPGQGSPEAFF
>TRBJ1-2|TRBD1|NA|TRBV3-1/TRBV3-2
TGTGCCAGCAGCCCTTCGAGGACAGGGGGCGCAAGGGACTATGGCTACACCTTC
CASSPSRTGGARDYGYTF
>TRBJ1-4|NA|many|TRBV3-1/TRBV3-2
TGTGCCAGCAGCCACGACAGTAGGCACGAAAAACTGTTTTTT
CASSHDSRHEKLFF
>TRBJ2-3|TRBD2|NA|TRBV19
TGTGCCAGTAGTATACCCAGCGGGGGCACAGATACGCAGTATTTT
CASSIPSGGTDTQYF
>TRBJ1-5|TRBD1|NA|TRBV15
TGTGCCACCAGCCGGGACAGGGGAAGTCAGCCCCAGCATTTT
CATSRDRGSQPQHF
>TRBJ1-1|NA|NA|TRBV30
TGTGCCTGGACAGGGGCCAAGGGGGCTTTCTTT
CAWTGAKGAFF
>TRBJ2-7|NA|NA|TRBV7-2
TGTGCCAGCAGCTTAGTTGACAGCTCCTACGAGCAGTACTTC
CASSLVDSSYEQYF
>TRBJ1-1|TRBD1|NA|TRBV7-4
TGTGCCAGCAGCTTAAGACAGGGAGGAAACACTGAAGCTTTCTTT
CASSLRQGGNTEAFF
>TRBJ2-7|TRBD2|NA|TRBV5-5
TGTGCCAGCAGCTTACTAGCGGGGGAAGGCTACGAGCAGTACTTC
CASSLLAGEGYEQYF